This is a list of T cell receptor beta chains from one sample in a study of human thymus T cells. Generated by immunoSEQ multiplex PCR, the TCRdb table keeps only in-frame clones and is missing some. This repertoire shows 100,000 to 150,000 clones, just under 95% found once; its top ten account for around 0.024%. The sample was thymus tissue. The receptor source for this set is a boy less than two years old with a congenital heart defect but otherwise immunologically healthy. CDR3s include the opening cysteine and the closing phenylalanine or tryptophan. D genes are given only for firm matches. Clone sizes are given selectively: once, few, many, or a class where the clone is expanded.

v_call	j_call	clone_size	cdr3_length	d_call	cdr3_nt	cdr3_aa
TRBV4-1	TRBJ2-7	.	21	TRBD2	TGCGCCAGCAGCCAAGAGATCGACGGGACTAGCGGGGGGCCTTGGGCCTACGAGCAGTACTTC	CASSQEIDGTSGGPWAYEQYF
TRBV4-3	TRBJ1-2	.	15	.	TGCGCCAGCAGCCAAGGTGATATGAGGGACTATGGCTACACCTTC	CASSQGDMRDYGYTF
TRBV30	TRBJ2-7	.	15	.	TGTGCCTGGAGTGTACATGGCGGGCCGACCTACGAGCAGTACTTC	CAWSVHGGPTYEQYF
TRBV6-1	TRBJ1-6	few	15	TRBD1	TGTGCCAGCACAAGGAACAGGGGACGATCGTCACCCCTCCACTTT	CASTRNRGRSSPLHF
TRBV28	TRBJ1-1	once	19	TRBD1	TGTGCCAGCAGTTTAGCGGTTCGGACAGGGGATGGAGTGAACACTGAAGCTTTCTTT	CASSLAVRTGDGVNTEAFF
TRBV7-2	TRBJ1-2	.	15	.	TGTGCCAGCAGCTGTGTTTCGGGGTTCCCCTATGGCTACACCTTC	CASSCVSGFPYGYTF
TRBV4-2	TRBJ2-1	.	12	.	TGTGCCAGCAGCCAAGGGTTGAATGAGCAGTTCTTC	CASSQGLNEQFF
TRBV6-1	TRBJ2-1	.	14	.	TGTGCCAGCAGGGAGGACTACTCCTACAATGAGCAGTTCTTC	CASREDYSYNEQFF
TRBV30	TRBJ1-1	.	17	TRBD1	TGTGCCCGGGGAAGGGGACAGGGAACTAAGACCAACACTGAAGCTTTCTTT	CARGRGQGTKTNTEAFF
TRBV28	TRBJ1-4	.	17	.	TGTGCCAGCAGTCAACCCGGGACCGCCGAAGATAATGAAAAACTGTTTTTT	CASSQPGTAEDNEKLFF
TRBV29-1	TRBJ1-2	.	14	TRBD1	TGCAGCGTTGAGATGGACAGGGGGAAAGGAGGCTACACCTTC	CSVEMDRGKGGYTF
TRBV6-5	TRBJ1-6	.	13	.	TGTGCCAGCTCCTTTGGCCATAATTCACCCCTCCACTTT	CASSFGHNSPLHF
TRBV7-2	TRBJ2-7	.	13	.	TGTGCCAGCAGCTTCGACTTCTCCTACGAGCAGTACTTC	CASSFDFSYEQYF
TRBV7-2	TRBJ2-5	.	15	TRBD2	TGTGCCACCGGGGCCATGCGGGGGGTCCAAGAGACCCAGTACTTC	CATGAMRGVQETQYF
TRBV12-5	TRBJ2-5	.	16	.	TGTGCTAGTGCTAATCCCCTAGCACCCTACCAAGAGACCCAGTACTTC	CASANPLAPYQETQYF
TRBV7-2	TRBJ2-2	.	16	.	TGTGCCAGCAGCTTATGGACTGAACCGGAGTCCGGGGAGCTGTTTTTT	CASSLWTEPESGELFF
TRBV5-1	TRBJ2-7	.	13	.	TGCGCCAGCAGCGATACTAGTTTCAACGAGCAGTACTTC	CASSDTSFNEQYF
TRBV28	TRBJ1-2	.	16	.	TGTGCCAGCAGTTTATTAAGGGCAGGGGCTCCCGGGGGCTACACCTTC	CASSLLRAGAPGGYTF
TRBV6-6	TRBJ1-5	.	15	.	TGTGCCAGCAGTTATAATGGAGCTAGCAATCAGCCCCAGCATTTT	CASSYNGASNQPQHF